This T cell receptor beta chain was obtained from a study of persistence of HIV-infected CD4 T cells. The immunoSEQ assay was version 4, run in survey mode. Produced via immunoSEQ multiplex PCR; TCRdb's table is partial and in-frame only. The sample lists about 32,000 clones; roughly 71% were seen once. This clone was seen a handful of times. Its antigen is still unknown. Cells were stimulated with overlapping HIV-1 Gag 15-mer peptides. Sorting of responding CD4+ T cells relied on upregulated CD40 ligand together with CD69. Broader study findings: TCRbeta richness was lower in CMV- and Gag-responding cells than in anti-CD3/anti-CD28-responding cells.

The receptor was isolated from an adult man with HIV who was CMV-seropositive. The sample here was CD4+ T cells sorted from PBMCs after approximately 19-hour stimulation, taken from a patient who received antiretroviral therapy.

CDR3 in amino acids: CASRPPQGAGGYTF. CDR3 nucleotides: TGTGCCAGCAGGCCGCCGCAGGGGGCGGGTGGCTACACCTTC. The gene calls are TRBV3-1 (or the pseudogene TRBV3-2) and TRBJ1-2, with TRBD1 identical over 8 bases. CDR1 LGHDT and CDR2 YNNKEL come from the germline V gene (reference sequence). The CDR3 extends over 14 amino acids. Unmatched junction bases numbered 10, after V lost 6 bases and J lost 7 bases.